This T cell receptor beta chain originates from a study of blood T cell repertoires in COVID-19. Across the whole study: From the United States, Italy and Spain came samples of acute and convalescent COVID-19. From T cells, B-cell-depleted T cells, or PBMCs came the material, which was cDNA or gDNA.

Germline CDR1 is LGHNT and CDR2 is FRNRAP. This CDR3 spans 15 amino acids. Trimming at V came to 2 bases and at J to 5 bases, leaving 8 bases not matched to a gene. The method was immunoSEQ multiplex PCR; TCRdb's version includes in-frame clones alone and lacks a portion of them. The sample comprises 200,000 to 300,000 clones, 87% of which are singletons, and just over 7% rests with the top ten. This sequence was found in a man between 60 and 70 years old who had recovered from COVID-19. The chain carries TRBV12-5 and TRBJ2-5; 7 nucleotides match TRBD2. The material sequenced was peripheral blood. In DNA, the CDR3 is TGTGCTAGTGGTTTGCAGCCCAATAGCGGGGAGACCCAGTACTTC. This codes for CASGLQPNSGETQYF.